The present T cell receptor (beta chain) was sequenced within a study of blood T cells in healthy people across ages. PCR was performed a second time for about 7 to 11 cycles using a sample-barcoded 5' primer and a J-beta primer mix. Each CDR3 protein is one row after TCRdb ran MiXCR on the 5' RACE reads. The table lists about 590,000 distinct CDR3 sequences, 25% to 30% of them singletons. Germline V gives CDR1 SGDLS, CDR2 YYNGEE. This CDR3 is built from 17 residues. V gave up 0 bases and J gave up 2 bases; unmatched junction bases: 5. Regarding the study as a whole: Long-lived and aged donors differed, with more naive CD4+ cells and higher diversity in the long-lived.

This clonotype was seen many times. Its antigen is not known. The chain combines TRBV9 with TRBJ2-3; 11 bases match TRBD2. This receptor was identified in a woman aged 80 or over in good health. Sequenced material: blood. The CDR3 coding sequence is TGTGCCAGCAGCGTAGAGCCTAGCGGGGGGACCACAGATACGCAGTATTTT. Amino acid sequence: CASSVEPSGGTTDTQYF. The whole variable domain, remainder taken from reference TRBV9 and TRBJ2-3, is DSGVTQTPKHLITATGQRVTLRCSPRSGDLSVYWYQQSLDQGLQFLIQYYNGEERAKGNILERFSAQQFPDLHSELNLSSLELGDSALYFCASSVEPSGGTTDTQYFGPGTRLTVL.